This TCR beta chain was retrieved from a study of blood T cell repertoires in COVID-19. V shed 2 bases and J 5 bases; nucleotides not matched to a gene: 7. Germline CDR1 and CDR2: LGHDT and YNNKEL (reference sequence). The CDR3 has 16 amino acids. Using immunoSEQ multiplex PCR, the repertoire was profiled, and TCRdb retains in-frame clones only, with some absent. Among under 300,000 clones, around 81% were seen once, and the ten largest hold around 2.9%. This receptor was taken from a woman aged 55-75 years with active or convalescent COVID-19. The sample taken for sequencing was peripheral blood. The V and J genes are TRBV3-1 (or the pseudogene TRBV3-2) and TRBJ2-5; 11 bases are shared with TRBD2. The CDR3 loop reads CASSQRSGGVLETQYF. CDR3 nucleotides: TGTGCCAGCAGCCAACGTAGCGGGGGGGTCCTGGAGACCCAGTACTTC.